The 21 T cell receptor beta chains reported below all come from one sample, sequenced in a study of T cell repertoires in cytomegalovirus infection. Each CDR3 protein is one row after TCRdb ran MiXCR on the reads. The sample shows about 300,000 distinct CDR3 sequences, about a tenth of them seen only once. Sequenced material: PBMCs. All receptors come from a human donor in good health (CMV status not recorded). Some clones in this sample may be carry-over from other donors' samples.

The chain is built from TRBV20-1 and TRBJ2-7, with D maybe TRBD1 (6 bases). The CDR3 is 14 amino acids. The V end lost 1 base, the J end lost 1 base, and 11 bases lay between the germline ends. CDR1 and CDR2 (germline): DFQATT, SNEGSKA (reference sequence). The chain's CDR3 is CSARAGQLSYEQYF. Written as DNA, the CDR3 is TGCAGTGCTAGAGCTGGACAGCTTTCCTACGAGCAGTACTTC.

This clonotype appeared many times. V usage is TRBV18 and J usage is TRBJ2-3; TRBD1 matches 9 bases. Germline-derived CDR1 and CDR2 are KGHSH and LQKENI. This CDR3 spans 16 amino acids. The V gene end was trimmed by 3 bases and the J gene end by 4 bases; junction bases not matched to a gene: 8. The CDR3 region has the DNA TGTGCCAGCTCACCGCTCGACAGGGGGGGAGCAGATACGCAGTATTTT. Translation: CASSPLDRGGADTQYF.

This clonotype showed up many times. The chain combines TRBV15 with TRBJ1-1, with TRBD1 as a possible D gene (5 bases). Germline loops: CDR1 LNHNV, CDR2 YYDKDF (reference sequence). The CDR3 contains 13 residues. Trimming took off 7 bases at V and 5 bases at J, with 14 bases between the two ends. The CDR3 spells CATTWGGRTEAFF. CDR3 nucleotides: TGTGCCACCACCTGGGGGGGGAGGACTGAAGCTTTCTTT.

This clonotype was detected many times. The chain employs TRBV11-3 and TRBJ2-2, with D perhaps TRBD1 (6 bases). Germline CDR1 and CDR2: SGHNT and YENEEA. Trimming took off 3 bases at V and 3 bases at J, with 11 bases between the two ends. This CDR3 has 15 residues. The CDR3 is CASSLGHRDTGELFF. CDR3 bases: TGTGCCAGCAGCTTGGGACACCGAGACACCGGGGAGCTGTTTTTT.

The chain combines TRBV6-2 or TRBV6-3 with TRBJ2-5; 7 bases are a match to TRBD2. CDR3 length equals 14 residues. V lost 8 bases and J lost 5; bases outside the gene matches: 11. The germline V gene encodes CDR1 MNHEY and CDR2 SVGEGT. The CDR3 loop is CASGGDASGETQYF. CDR3 DNA sequence: TGTGCCAGCGGGGGGGATGCCAGTGGGGAGACCCAGTACTTC.

Ten or more counts support this clonotype. V gene TRBV20-1 combines with J gene TRBJ2-7; D may be TRBD1 (6 bases). Germline loops: CDR1 DFQATT, CDR2 SNEGSKA (reference sequence). V lost 0 bases and J 0 bases, leaving 12 bases between the germline ends. The CDR3 contains 15 residues. CDR3 nucleotides: TGCAGTGCTAGAGATGCAGGGGCGGCCTCCTACGAGCAGTACGTC. This encodes CSARDAGAASYEQYV.

This clonotype has only a few counts. The rearrangement uses TRBV20-1 and TRBJ1-2, with no clear D. The germline V gene has CDR1 DFQATT and CDR2 SNEGSKA (reference sequence). Trimming left V 6 bases short and J 7 bases short, with 15 bases between. This CDR3 is 12 amino acids long. The CDR3 DNA reads TGCAGTGCAGGCTCCGGGGAACGTGGCTACACCTTC. Translation gives CSAGSGERGYTF.

The CDR3 DNA reads as TGCAGTGCTAGAGTGCCCATGGGGTATAATTCACCCCTCCACTTT. Translation gives CSARVPMGYNSPLHF. The V gene is TRBV20-1, the J gene TRBJ1-6; no definite D call. Germline V lookup: CDR1 DFQATT, CDR2 SNEGSKA (reference sequence). CDR3 length: 15 residues. Trimming took off 1 base at V and 4 bases at J, with 11 bases between the two ends.

The genes are TRBV20-1 and TRBJ2-3; D is perhaps TRBD1 (5 bases). The germline V gene encodes CDR1 DFQATT and CDR2 SNEGSKA (reference sequence). V was trimmed by 6 bases and J by 4 bases, leaving 14 bases between them. The CDR3 loop spans 13 amino acids. As DNA, the CDR3 is TGCAGTGCATCCGCCACGACAGCAGATACGCAGTATTTT. Translation: CSASATTADTQYF.

This clonotype was seen at least ten times. The rearrangement links TRBV28 to TRBJ2-6; TRBD1 matches 7 bases. CDR1 is MDHEN, CDR2 SYDVKM, per germline. CDR3 length equals 17 residues. V lost 7 bases and J lost 2; bases outside the gene matches: 11. DNA of the CDR3: TGTGCCAGCAACCGATCGGACAGGCCTGCTGGGGCCAACGTCCTGACTTTC. Its translation: CASNRSDRPAGANVLTF.

This clonotype has a count of ten or more. This chain connects TRBV6-2 or TRBV6-3 to TRBJ2-3; no clear D gene. Germline CDR1 reads MNHEY; CDR2 reads SVGEGT. The CDR3 consists of 15 residues. Trimming removed 5 bases from V and 0 bases from J, with 12 bases in between. CDR3 region: CASSRDSPSTDTQYF. CDR3 in DNA: TGTGCCAGCAGTAGAGACTCGCCTAGCACAGATACGCAGTATTTT.

This clonotype was observed many times. CDR3 region: CASSRQGLSYEQYV. The CDR3 DNA follows: TGTGCCAGCAGTCGACAGGGGTTAAGCTACGAGCAGTACGTC. V and J are TRBV28 and TRBJ2-7; the match to TRBD1 covers 8 bases. The CDR3 covers 14 residues. Germline V gene sequence: CDR1 MDHEN, CDR2 SYDVKM. Trimming took 5 bases from V and 3 from J; bases not matched to a gene: 6.

This clonotype has at least ten counts. In DNA, the CDR3 is TGTGCCAGTAGTACAAATCGACCCGGGACTAGCACTAATACGCAGTATTTT. Translated: CASSTNRPGTSTNTQYF. V and J are TRBV19 and TRBJ2-3; 9 bases agree with TRBD2. The CDR3 is 17 residues long. The germline V gene encodes CDR1 LNHDA and CDR2 SQIVND (reference sequence). Losses at the gene ends were 4 bases for V and 7 bases for J; bases not matched to a gene: 15.

The CDR3, as DNA: TGTGCCAGCAGGAATCCGGGGAACACTGAAGCTTTCTTT. Its translation: CASRNPGNTEAFF. This rearrangement joins TRBV7-9 to TRBJ1-1; D not resolved. This CDR3 is 13 amino acids long. The V end was cut by 6 bases, the J end by 1 base, with 9 bases between. Germline CDR1 reads SEHNR; CDR2 reads FQNEAQ (reference sequence).

This clonotype was counted at least ten times. This chain connects TRBV5-4 to TRBJ1-2, with 12 bases matching TRBD1. The germline gives CDR1 SGHNT, CDR2 YYREEE (reference sequence). V dropped 3 bases and J dropped 4; count of bases not matched to a gene: 10. This CDR3 is 17 amino acids long. CDR3 sequence (DNA): TGTGCCAGCAGCTCGTGGTTGGGGACAGGGGGCCTCTATGGCTACACCTTC. This sequence encodes CASSSWLGTGGLYGYTF. Full variable domain (outside the CDR3, taken from reference TRBV5-4 and TRBJ1-2): ETGVTQSPTHLIKTRGQQVTLRCSSQSGHNTVSWYQQALGQGPQFIFQYYREEENGRGNFPPRFSGLQFPNYSSELNVNALELDDSALYLCASSSWLGTGGLYGYTFGSGTRLTVV.

The table lists this clonotype with many counts. The gene calls are TRBV2 and TRBJ1-1, with unresolved D. This CDR3 contains 13 residues. CDR1 SNHLY and CDR2 FYNNEI come from the germline V gene. Trimming stripped 7 bases from V and 3 bases from J, with 12 bases between. For the CDR3, the DNA is TGTGCCAGCAAATCCGAGGTCGACACTGAAGCTTTCTTT. Translation: CASKSEVDTEAFF.

There are many counts of this clonotype. The chain carries TRBV7-9 and TRBJ1-2, with D perhaps TRBD1 (5 bases). CDR3 length: 14 residues. V was pared by 5 bases and J by 7 bases, with 17 bases between. The germline CDR1 and CDR2 sequences are SEHNR and FQNEAQ (reference sequence). CDR3 sequence (DNA): TGTGCCAGCAGCCGCGCCGACAGTCGTGGTGGCTACACCTTC. This codes for CASSRADSRGGYTF.

This clonotype was recorded many times. This chain connects TRBV7-9 to TRBJ2-1, with D maybe TRBD2 (5 bases). The germline CDR1 and CDR2 sequences are SEHNR and FQNEAQ (reference sequence). CDR3 length equals 17 residues. V was cut by 2 bases and J by 5 bases, with 19 bases left in between. This CDR3 reads CASSLYGRGLLNNEQFF. The CDR3 DNA reads TGTGCCAGCAGCTTATACGGACGAGGACTCCTGAACAATGAGCAGTTCTTC.

At least ten counts were recorded for this clonotype. The chain combines TRBV19 with TRBJ2-2, with D uncertain. Trimming removed 3 bases at V and 2 bases at J, with 7 bases between. This CDR3 contains 14 residues. CDR1 and CDR2 from the germline V gene are LNHDA and SQIVND (reference sequence). The CDR3 loop reads CASSIIGNTGELFF. The CDR3 nucleotides read TGTGCCAGTAGTATCATCGGCAACACCGGGGAGCTGTTTTTT. The whole variable domain, remainder taken from reference TRBV19 and TRBJ2-2, is DGGITQSPKYLFRKEGQNVTLSCEQNLNHDAMYWYRQDPGQGLRLIYYSQIVNDFQKGDIAEGYSVSREKKESFPLTVTSAQKNPTAFYLCASSIIGNTGELFFGEGSRLTVL.

This clonotype occurred many times. The chain recombines TRBV14 with TRBJ1-6, with 9 bases matching TRBD1. Looked up from germline, CDR1 is SGHDN and CDR2 is FVKESK. The V segment lost 1 base and the J segment 10 bases; nucleotides outside the gene matches: 5. The CDR3 totals 15 residues. The CDR3 loop is CASSQADRGKSPLHF. In nucleotides, the CDR3 is TGTGCCAGCAGCCAAGCTGACAGGGGGAAGTCACCCCTCCACTTT.

This clonotype was observed many times. The chain employs TRBV7-8 and TRBJ1-2; D is ambiguous. With 11 bases removed from V and 7 bases from J, the gap between germline ends came to 8 bases. Germline V lookup: CDR1 SGHVS, CDR2 FQNEAQ. This CDR3 region has 9 residues. The chain's CDR3 is CAGLLGYTF. The CDR3, as DNA: TGTGCCGGACTACTTGGCTACACCTTC. Complete variable domain (other parts from reference TRBV7-8 and TRBJ1-2): GAGVSQSPRYKVAKRGQDVALRCDPISGHVSLFWYQQALGQGPEFLTYFQNEAQLDKSGLPSDRFFAERPEGSVSTLKIQRTQQEDSAVYLCAGLLGYTFGSGTRLTVV.